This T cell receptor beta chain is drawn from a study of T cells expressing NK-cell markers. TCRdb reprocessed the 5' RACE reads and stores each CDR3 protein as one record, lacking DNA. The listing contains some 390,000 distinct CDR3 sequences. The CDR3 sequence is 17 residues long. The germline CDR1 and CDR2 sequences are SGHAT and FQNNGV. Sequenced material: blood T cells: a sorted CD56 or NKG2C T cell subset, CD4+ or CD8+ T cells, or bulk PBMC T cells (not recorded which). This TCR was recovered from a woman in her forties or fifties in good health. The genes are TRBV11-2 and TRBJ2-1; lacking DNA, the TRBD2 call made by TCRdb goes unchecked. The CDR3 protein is CASSLLAGSASYNEQFF.